This T cell receptor beta chain emerged from a study of CD4 T cells in relation to SARS-CoV-2 and coronaviruses. Study-level information: Median patient age was roughly 35 years, spanning 21 to 72 years. Convalescent patients were eight or nine males and 4 females; two were Hispanic.

Here immunoSEQ multiplex PCR was the method, and the copy in TCRdb shows in-frame clones only, minus some. Found here are approximately 50,000 clones, about 90% of them singletons; the top ten hold about 0.4%. Study findings and constraints: Roughly 69% of donors had memory CD4+ clonotypes crossrecognizing SARS-CoV-2 and common cold coronavirus spike. Memory recall responses, not primary responses primed in culture, are what the assay detects.

V gave up 3 bases and J gave up 1 base; unmatched junction bases: 7. Germline values: CDR1 GTSNPN, CDR2 SVGIG (reference sequence). The length of the CDR3 is 15 residues. Turning to this clone: What it binds is unknown.

J is TRBJ2-3 and V is TRBV30, with 7 bases fitting TRBD1. This sequence was found in an adult with COVID-19. The source material was naive CD4+ T cells from PBMCs. Subset indicated: naive CD4+ T cells isolated by negative enrichment. The CDR3 DNA reads as TGTGCCTGGAGACAGGGGATCGGGGGCACAGATACGCAGTATTTT. This translates into CAWRQGIGGTDTQYF.